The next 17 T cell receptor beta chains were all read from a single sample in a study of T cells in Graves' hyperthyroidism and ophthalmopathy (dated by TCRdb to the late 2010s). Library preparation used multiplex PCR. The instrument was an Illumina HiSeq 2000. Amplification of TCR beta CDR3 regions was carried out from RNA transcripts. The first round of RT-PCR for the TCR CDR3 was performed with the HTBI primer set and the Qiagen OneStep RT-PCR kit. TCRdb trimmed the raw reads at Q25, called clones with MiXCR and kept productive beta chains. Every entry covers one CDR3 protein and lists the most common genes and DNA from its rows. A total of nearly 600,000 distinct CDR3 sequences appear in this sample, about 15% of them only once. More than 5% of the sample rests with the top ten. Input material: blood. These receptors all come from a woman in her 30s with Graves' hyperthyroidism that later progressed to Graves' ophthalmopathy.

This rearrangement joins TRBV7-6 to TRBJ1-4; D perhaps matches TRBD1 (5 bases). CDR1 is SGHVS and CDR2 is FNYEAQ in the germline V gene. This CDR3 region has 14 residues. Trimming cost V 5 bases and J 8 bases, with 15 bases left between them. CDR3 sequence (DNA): TGTGCCAGCAGCGATCTCCGGGGGGGGGAAAAACTGTTTTTT. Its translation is CASSDLRGGEKLFF. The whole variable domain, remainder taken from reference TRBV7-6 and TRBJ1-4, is GAGVSQSPRYKVTKRGQDVALRCDPISGHVSLYWYRQALGQGPEFLTYFNYEAQQDKSGLPNDRFSAERPEGSISTLTIQRTEQRDSAMYRCASSDLRGGEKLFFGSGTQLSVL.

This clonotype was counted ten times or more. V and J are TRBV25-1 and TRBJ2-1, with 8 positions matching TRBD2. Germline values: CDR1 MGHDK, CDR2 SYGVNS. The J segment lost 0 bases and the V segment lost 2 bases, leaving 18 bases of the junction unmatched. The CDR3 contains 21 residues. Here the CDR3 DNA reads TGTGCCAGCAGTGAACGAAGAAGCGGGAGTTTTCACCATAGCTCCTACAATGAGCAGTTCTTC. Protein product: CASSERRSGSFHHSSYNEQFF.

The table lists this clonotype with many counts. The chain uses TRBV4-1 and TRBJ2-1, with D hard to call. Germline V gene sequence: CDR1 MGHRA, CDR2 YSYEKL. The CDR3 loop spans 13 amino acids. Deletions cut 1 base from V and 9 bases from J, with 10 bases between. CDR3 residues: CASSQVSIPEQFF. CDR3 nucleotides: TGCGCCAGCAGCCAAGTAAGCATCCCTGAGCAGTTCTTC.

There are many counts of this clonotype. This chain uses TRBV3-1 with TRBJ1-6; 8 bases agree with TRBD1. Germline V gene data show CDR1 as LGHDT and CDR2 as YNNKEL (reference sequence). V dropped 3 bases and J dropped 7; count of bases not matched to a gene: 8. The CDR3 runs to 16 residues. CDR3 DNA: TGTGCCAGCAGCCACTTACGGACAGGGAGAAATTCACCCCTCCACTTT. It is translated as CASSHLRTGRNSPLHF.

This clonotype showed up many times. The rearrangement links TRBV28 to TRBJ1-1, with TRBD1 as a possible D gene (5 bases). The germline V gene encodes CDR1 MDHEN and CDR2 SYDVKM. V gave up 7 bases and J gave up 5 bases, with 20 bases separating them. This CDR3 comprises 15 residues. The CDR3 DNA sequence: TGTGCCAGCACACCCACCCGGGGGTTGGAAACTGAAGCTTTCTTT. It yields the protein CASTPTRGLETEAFF.

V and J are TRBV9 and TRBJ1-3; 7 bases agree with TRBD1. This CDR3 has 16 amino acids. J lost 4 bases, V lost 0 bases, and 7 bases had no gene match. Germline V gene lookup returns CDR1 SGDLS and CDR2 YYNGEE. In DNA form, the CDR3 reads TGTGCCAGCAGCGTAGAAGACAGGGCCGCCGGAAACACCATATATTTT. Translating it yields CASSVEDRAAGNTIYF.

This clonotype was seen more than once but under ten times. In DNA form, the CDR3 reads TGTGCCTGGAGCCCTAGCGGGCCCCTGGAGCTGTTTTTT. Translating it yields CAWSPSGPLELFF. The rearrangement links TRBV30 to TRBJ2-2, with TRBD2 identical over 8 bases. Per germline, CDR1 GTSNPN and CDR2 SVGIG (reference sequence). The junction had 7 bases not matched to a gene; V was cut back by 3 bases and J by 10 bases. The CDR3 sequence is 13 residues long. The variable domain in full, with the rest retrieved from reference TRBV30 and TRBJ2-2, is SQTIHQWPATLVQPVGSPLSLECTVEGTSNPNLYWYRQAAGRGLQLLFYSVGIGQISSEVPQNLSASRPQDRQFILSSKKLLLSDSGFYLCAWSPSGPLELFFGEGSRLTVL.

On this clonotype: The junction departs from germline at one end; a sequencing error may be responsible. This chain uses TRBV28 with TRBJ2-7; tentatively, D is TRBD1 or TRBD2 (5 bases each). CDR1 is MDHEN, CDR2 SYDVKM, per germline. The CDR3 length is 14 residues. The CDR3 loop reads CASSISGASYKQYF. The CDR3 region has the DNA TGTGCCAGCAGCATCTCCGGGGCCTCCTACAAGCAGTACTTC.

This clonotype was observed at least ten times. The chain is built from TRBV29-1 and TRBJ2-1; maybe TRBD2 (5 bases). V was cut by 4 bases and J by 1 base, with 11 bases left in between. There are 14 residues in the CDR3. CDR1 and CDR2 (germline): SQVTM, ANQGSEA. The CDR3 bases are TGCAGCGTTGCTGGAGGTTGGTCCTACAATGAGCAGTTCTTC. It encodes CSVAGGWSYNEQFF.

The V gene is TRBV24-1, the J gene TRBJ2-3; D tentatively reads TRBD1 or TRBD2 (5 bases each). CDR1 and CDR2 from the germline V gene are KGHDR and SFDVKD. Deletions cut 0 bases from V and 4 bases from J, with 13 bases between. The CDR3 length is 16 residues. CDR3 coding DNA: TGTGCCACCAGTGATTTGGGGGGATTAGGTCCAGATACGCAGTATTTT. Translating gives CATSDLGGLGPDTQYF.

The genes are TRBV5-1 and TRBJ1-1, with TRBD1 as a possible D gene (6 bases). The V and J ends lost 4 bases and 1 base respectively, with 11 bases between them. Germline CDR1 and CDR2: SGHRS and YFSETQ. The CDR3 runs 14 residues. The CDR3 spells CASSPQQGNTEAFF. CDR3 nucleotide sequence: TGCGCCAGCAGCCCGCAACAGGGGAACACTGAAGCTTTCTTT.

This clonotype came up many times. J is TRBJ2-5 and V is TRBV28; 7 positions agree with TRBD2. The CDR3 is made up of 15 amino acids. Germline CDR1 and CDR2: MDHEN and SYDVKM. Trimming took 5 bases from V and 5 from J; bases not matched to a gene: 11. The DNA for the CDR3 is TGTGCCAGCAGTCCGAGATCAGGACTAGGGGAGACCCAGTACTTC. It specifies CASSPRSGLGETQYF. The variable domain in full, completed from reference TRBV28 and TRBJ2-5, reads DVKVTQSSRYLVKRTGEKVFLECVQDMDHENMFWYRQDPGLGLRLIYFSYDVKMKEKGDIPEGYSVSREKKERFSLILESASTNQTSMYLCASSPRSGLGETQYFGPGTRLLVL.

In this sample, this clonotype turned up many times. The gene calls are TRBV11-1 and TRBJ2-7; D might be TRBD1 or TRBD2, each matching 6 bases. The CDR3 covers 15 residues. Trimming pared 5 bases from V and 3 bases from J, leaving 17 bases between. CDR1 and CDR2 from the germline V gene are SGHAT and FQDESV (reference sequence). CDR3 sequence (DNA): TGTGCCAGCAGCCCGGTTGACGGAGGGGGCTACGAGCAGTACTTC. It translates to CASSPVDGGGYEQYF.

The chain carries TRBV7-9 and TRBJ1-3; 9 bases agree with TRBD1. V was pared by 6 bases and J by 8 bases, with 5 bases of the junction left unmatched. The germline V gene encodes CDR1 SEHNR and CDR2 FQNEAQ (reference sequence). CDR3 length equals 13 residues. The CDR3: CASRSGQGDTIYF. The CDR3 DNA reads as TGTGCCAGCAGATCGGGACAGGGAGACACCATATATTTT.

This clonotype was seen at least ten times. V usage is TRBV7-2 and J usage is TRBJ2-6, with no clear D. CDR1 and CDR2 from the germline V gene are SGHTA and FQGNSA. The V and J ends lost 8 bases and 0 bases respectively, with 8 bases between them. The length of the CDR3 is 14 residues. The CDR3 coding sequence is TGTGCCAGCGGCCAGAGCTCTGGGGCCAACGTCCTGACTTTC. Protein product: CASGQSSGANVLTF.

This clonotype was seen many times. The CDR3 DNA sequence: TGTGCCAGCAGCCAAGATCTGGTACGTCAGCCCCAGCATTTT. Its protein product is CASSQDLVRQPQHF. V and J are TRBV3-1 and TRBJ1-5; D unclear. Germline CDR1 is LGHDT and CDR2 is YNNKEL (reference sequence). V was clipped by 0 bases and J by 6 bases, with 9 bases between them. The CDR3 has 14 residues.

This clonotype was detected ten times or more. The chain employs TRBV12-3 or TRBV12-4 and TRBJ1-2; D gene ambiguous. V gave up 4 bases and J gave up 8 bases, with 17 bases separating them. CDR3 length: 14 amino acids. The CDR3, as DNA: TGTGCCAGCAGTTCATCGGGAGGTCGTGGGGGCTACACCTTC. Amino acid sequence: CASSSSGGRGGYTF.